These T cell receptor beta chains were read from a single sample in a study of monozygotic twins with inflammatory bowel disease. TCRdb re-called the 5' RACE reads and shows each CDR3 protein once, DNA omitted. The listing records some 150,000 distinct CDR3 sequences. The material sequenced was blood. These receptor sequences come from a human donor with ulcerative colitis or Crohn's disease, or a healthy co-twin of an affected twin (not recorded which). CDR3s include the opening cysteine and the closing phenylalanine or tryptophan.

V: TRBV4-1
J: TRBJ2-3
length: 17
CDR3: CASSQAPGTNPTDTQYF

V: TRBV7-2
J: TRBJ2-1
length: 13
CDR3: CASSSPGYNEQFF

V: TRBV19
J: TRBJ2-7
length: 15
CDR3: CASSIKGQSSYEQYF

V: TRBV25-1
J: TRBJ2-7
length: 14
CDR3: CASSGPGMNYEQYF

V: TRBV7-2
J: TRBJ2-5
length: 14
CDR3: CASSLVVGQETQYF

V: TRBV20-1
J: TRBJ1-1
length: 13
CDR3: CSAEQGGNTEAFF

V: TRBV11-2
J: TRBJ2-2
length: 17
CDR3: CASSFNGGLRNTGELFF

V: TRBV7-6
J: TRBJ2-2
length: 16
CDR3: CASSPRAGAVTGELFF

V: TRBV7-2
J: TRBJ2-1
length: 15
CDR3: CASSLGGTTVYEQFF

V: TRBV5-1
J: TRBJ2-5
length: 17
CDR3: CASSLVTPTDFQETQYF

V: TRBV14
J: TRBJ1-2
length: 18
CDR3: CASSLGGGYSLENYGYTF

V: TRBV12-3/TRBV12-4
J: TRBJ2-6
length: 15
CDR3: CASSSQGFGANVLTF

V: TRBV5-4
J: TRBJ2-7
length: 15
CDR3: CASSSGLAGYYEQYF

V: TRBV5-1
J: TRBJ2-1
length: 17
CDR3: CASSLRLAQSSYNEQFF

V: TRBV6-5
J: TRBJ2-1
length: 20
CDR3: CASSYSREARPVGSPNEQFF

V: TRBV18
J: TRBJ1-1
length: 14
CDR3: CASSRPQGNTEAFF

V: TRBV5-6
J: TRBJ2-5
length: 12
CDR3: CASSLGRETQYF

V: TRBV9
J: TRBJ2-3
length: 15
CDR3: CASSVEGTSADTQYF

V: TRBV5-1
J: TRBJ2-1
length: 15
CDR3: CASNKAPTSYNEQFF

V: TRBV10-3
J: TRBJ2-7
length: 14
CDR3: CAISPGGTGPEQYF

V: TRBV5-4
J: TRBJ1-1
length: 17
CDR3: CASSLILGHSSSTEAFF

V: TRBV6-1
J: TRBJ2-4
length: 16
CDR3: CASSEWGQGAKNIQYF

V: TRBV7-7
J: TRBJ2-1
length: 14
CDR3: CASSPGLARHEQFF

V: TRBV28
J: TRBJ1-2
length: 12
CDR3: CASIGTGLSYTF

V: TRBV7-8
J: TRBJ1-1
length: 14
CDR3: CASSLGQGHLEAFF

V: TRBV7-8
J: TRBJ2-1
length: 14
CDR3: CAILLGGSINEQFF

V: TRBV6-5
J: TRBJ1-4
length: 16
CDR3: CASSYSSGEVNEKLFF

V: TRBV18
J: TRBJ2-7
length: 12
CDR3: CASSPEGYEQYF

V: TRBV27
J: TRBJ1-6
length: 14
CDR3: CASSLRGLNSPLHF

V: TRBV20-1
J: TRBJ2-5
length: 15
CDR3: CSARDNGQYQETQYF

V: TRBV7-2
J: TRBJ1-4
length: 13
CDR3: CASSPAGPTKLFF

V: TRBV7-2
J: TRBJ1-1
length: 13
CDR3: CASSSSSIGLPFF

V: TRBV6-5
J: TRBJ1-1
length: 15
CDR3: CASSYSQGGDTEAFF

V: TRBV28
J: TRBJ2-7
length: 13
CDR3: CASSLRGRHRQYF

V: TRBV20-1
J: TRBJ2-5
length: 12
CDR3: CSARWGDETQYF

V: TRBV7-6
J: TRBJ2-1
length: 16
CDR3: CASSSLSGGSYNEQFF

V: TRBV5-1
J: TRBJ2-5
length: 16
CDR3: CASSLSRDRYQETQYF

V: TRBV7-9
J: TRBJ2-3
length: 14
CDR3: CASSLEVGGDTQYF

V: TRBV25-1
J: TRBJ1-2
length: 14
CDR3: CASSDTGRSYGYTF

V: TRBV20-1
J: TRBJ2-7
length: 13
CDR3: CSAPDTNDYEQYF

V: TRBV29-1
J: TRBJ2-5
length: 14
CDR3: CSVSPGTPEETQYF

V: TRBV7-2
J: TRBJ1-3
length: 15
CDR3: CASSLASGAGNTIYF

V: TRBV4-2
J: TRBJ1-3
length: 15
CDR3: CASSQRSSSGNTIYF

V: TRBV5-8
J: TRBJ1-5
length: 15
CDR3: CASSLADGYYQPQHF

V: TRBV11-1
J: TRBJ2-1
length: 17
CDR3: CASSLGTSGHWYHEQFF

V: TRBV18
J: TRBJ2-5
length: 14
CDR3: CASSTRMAQETQYF